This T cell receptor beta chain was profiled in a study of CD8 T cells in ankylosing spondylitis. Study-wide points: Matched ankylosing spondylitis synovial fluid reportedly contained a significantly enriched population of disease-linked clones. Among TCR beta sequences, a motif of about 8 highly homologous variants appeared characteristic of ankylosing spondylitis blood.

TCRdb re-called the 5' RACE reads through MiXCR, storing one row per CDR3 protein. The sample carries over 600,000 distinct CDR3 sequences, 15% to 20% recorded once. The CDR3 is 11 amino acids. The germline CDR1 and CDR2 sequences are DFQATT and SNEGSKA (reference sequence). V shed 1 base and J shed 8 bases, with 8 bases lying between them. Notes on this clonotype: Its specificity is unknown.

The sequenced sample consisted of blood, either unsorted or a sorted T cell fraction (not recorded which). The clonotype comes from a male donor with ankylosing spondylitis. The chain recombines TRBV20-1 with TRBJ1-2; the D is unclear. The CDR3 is CSARGATGYTF. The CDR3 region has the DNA TGCAGTGCTAGAGGAGCAACCGGCTACACCTTC.